These 24 T cell receptor beta chains were sequenced from one sample in a study of long-term antiretroviral therapy in people with HIV. Investigators performed immunoSEQ version v3.0 at survey level. Sequenced by immunoSEQ multiplex PCR; TCRdb stores in-frame clones only, minus some. Of around 34,000 clones in the sample, 65% to 80% are singletons; the top ten hold approximately 3.7%. Here the sequenced sample was unsorted PBMCs, taken 3 years after starting antiretroviral therapy. These TCRs come from a man aged 45 to 65 with HIV.

This chain links TRBV7-2 with TRBJ1-4, with D hard to call. The CDR3 covers 15 residues. V was shortened by 4 bases and J by 0 bases, with 9 bases between the two germline ends. Per the germline V gene, CDR1 is SGHTA and CDR2 is FQGNSA. The CDR3 sequence: CASSSNSATNEKLFF. Written as DNA, the CDR3 is TGTGCCAGCAGCTCCAACAGCGCAACTAATGAAAAACTGTTTTTT.

Only a few counts were recorded for this clone. The chain joins TRBV27 to TRBJ2-2; D is perhaps TRBD2 (6 bases). Trimming took 2 bases from V and 2 from J, leaving 9 bases between them. Germline CDR1 MNHEY, CDR2 SMNVEV (reference sequence). The CDR3 is made up of 15 amino acids. DNA for the CDR3: TGTGCCAGCAGTTTAGCGGGGAGAAACACCGGGGAGCTGTTTTTT. Amino acids: CASSLAGRNTGELFF.

This clone was detected only a few times. The V gene is TRBV2, the J gene TRBJ2-5; D ambiguous. The CDR3 covers 12 residues. Germline V gene lookup returns CDR1 SNHLY and CDR2 FYNNEI. Trimming pared 6 bases from V and 3 bases from J, leaving 8 bases between. The CDR3 DNA reads TGTGCCAGCAGCCTCTGGGAAGAGACCCAGTACTTC. As protein: CASSLWEETQYF.

This chain joins TRBV30 and TRBJ1-4; 8 bases agree with TRBD1. The ends lost 0 bases at V and 6 bases at J; junction bases unmatched: 3. The CDR3 loop spans 14 amino acids. CDR1 is GTSNPN, CDR2 SVGIG, per germline (reference sequence). The CDR3, as DNA: TGTGCCTGGAGTGTTCAGGGGGCTTATGAAAAACTGTTTTTT. It codes for CAWSVQGAYEKLFF. The full variable domain, completed using reference TRBV30 and TRBJ1-4, is SQTIHQWPATLVQPVGSPLSLECTVEGTSNPNLYWYRQAAGRGLQLLFYSVGIGQISSEVPQNLSASRPQDRQFILSSKKLLLSDSGFYLCAWSVQGAYEKLFFGSGTQLSVL.

The CDR3 DNA follows: TGTGCCAGCAGTGGGGTTGGCGGGTACTATGGCTACACCTTC. Protein sequence: CASSGVGGYYGYTF. The J gene is TRBJ1-2, the V gene TRBV28, with no clear D. CDR1 is MDHEN and CDR2 is SYDVKM in the germline V gene. V was pared by 5 bases and J by 3 bases, with 13 bases between. The CDR3 consists of 14 residues.

The chain is built from TRBV29-1 and TRBJ2-7; D gene ambiguous. Looked up from germline, CDR1 is SQVTM and CDR2 is ANQGSEA. This CDR3 is 9 amino acids long. Trimming shortened V by 3 bases and J by 4 bases, and 1 base separated the two germline ends. The CDR3 sequence: CSVEYEQYF. Here the CDR3 DNA reads TGCAGCGTTGAGTACGAGCAGTACTTC.

This CDR3 reads CASSLGGQGRSYEQYF. The DNA for the CDR3 is TGTGCCAGCAGCTTAGGGGGTCAGGGTAGGTCCTACGAGCAGTACTTC. This chain links TRBV7-8 with TRBJ2-7; D is perhaps TRBD1 (5 bases). CDR1 is SGHVS and CDR2 is FQNEAQ in the germline V gene. V was shortened by 1 base and J by 1 base, with 14 bases between the two germline ends. This CDR3 is 16 amino acids long.

The chain is built from TRBV9 and TRBJ2-1; 10 bases fit TRBD2. This CDR3 region has 16 residues. V dropped 0 bases and J dropped 4; count of bases not matched to a gene: 4. In germline, CDR1 is SGDLS, CDR2 YYNGEE. The CDR3 bases are TGTGCCAGCAGCGTAGCCTCTAGCGGGGGTTACAATGAGCAGTTCTTC. This encodes CASSVASSGGYNEQFF. Full variable domain (missing parts from reference TRBV9 and TRBJ2-1): DSGVTQTPKHLITATGQRVTLRCSPRSGDLSVYWYQQSLDQGLQFLIQYYNGEERAKGNILERFSAQQFPDLHSELNLSSLELGDSALYFCASSVASSGGYNEQFFGPGTRLTVL.

The V call is TRBV18, the J call TRBJ2-5; D is unclear. Trimming stripped 2 bases from V and 3 bases from J, with 10 bases between. The CDR3 is 14 residues long. Per germline, CDR1 KGHSH and CDR2 LQKENI. This CDR3 reads CASSPRAGEETQYF. The CDR3 coding sequence is TGTGCCAGCTCACCAAGGGCCGGAGAAGAGACCCAGTACTTC.

The chain recombines TRBV6-5 with TRBJ2-1; 8 nucleotides align to TRBD1. The CDR3 has 12 residues. J gave up 7 bases and V 8 bases, and 4 bases lay outside the gene matches. Germline V gene lookup returns CDR1 MNHEY and CDR2 SVGAGI. CDR3 coding DNA: TGTGCCAGCGGGACAGGAGGGAATGAGCAGTTCTTC. Its translation is CASGTGGNEQFF.

This clone was recorded only once. The rearrangement links TRBV2 to TRBJ1-1; D uncertain. The V end was cut by 3 bases, the J end by 5 bases, with 13 bases between. The germline V gene encodes CDR1 SNHLY and CDR2 FYNNEI. CDR3 length: 14 amino acids. CDR3 loop: CASSEEKLLTEAFF. In nucleotides, the CDR3 is TGTGCCAGCAGTGAGGAGAAGCTCTTGACTGAAGCTTTCTTT.

This clone was seen a few times. The rearrangement uses TRBV20-1 and TRBJ1-2, with unresolved D. Trimming took off 1 base at V and 12 bases at J, with 12 bases between the two ends. Per the germline V gene, CDR1 is DFQATT and CDR2 is SNEGSKA (reference sequence). The CDR3 sequence is 11 residues long. The CDR3 sequence is CSARAARRDTF. CDR3 DNA sequence: TGCAGTGCTAGAGCGGCCCGAAGGGACACCTTC.

The V gene is TRBV5-4, the J gene TRBJ2-5, with 8 bases matching TRBD1. Germline CDR1 SGHNT, CDR2 YYREEE (reference sequence). The J segment lost 5 bases and the V segment lost 0 bases, leaving 3 bases of the junction unmatched. The CDR3 is 14 residues long. CDR3 sequence reads: CASSLEDRVETQYF. As DNA, the CDR3 is TGTGCCAGCAGCTTGGAGGACAGGGTCGAGACCCAGTACTTC.

The V call is TRBV29-1, the J call TRBJ2-3, with 9 bases aligning to TRBD1. The CDR3 runs to 14 residues. With 1 base clipped from V and 3 bases from J, the junction kept 2 bases outside the gene matches. CDR1 and CDR2 from the germline V gene are SQVTM and ANQGSEA. CDR3 DNA: TGCAGCGTTGAAGGAGGACAGGGGACAGATACGCAGTATTTT. Translation: CSVEGGQGTDTQYF.

This clone showed up just a few times. J is TRBJ2-7 and V is TRBV18, with D possibly matching TRBD1 (6 bases). This CDR3 spans 14 amino acids. CDR1 and CDR2 from the germline V gene are KGHSH and LQKENI. Between the trimmed V and J ends, which lost 3 bases and 1 base, there was a span of 10 bases. This CDR3 is CASSPDRSSYEQYF. The CDR3 DNA reads as TGTGCCAGCTCACCCGACAGGAGTTCCTACGAGCAGTACTTC.

The chain combines TRBV6-1 with TRBJ1-5; 7 bases are shared with TRBD1. In germline, CDR1 is MNHNS, CDR2 SASEGT. With V trimmed by 6 bases and J by 4 bases, 3 bases remained unmatched. The CDR3 has 13 residues. The CDR3 sequence is CASRPGQNQPQHF. CDR3 in DNA: TGTGCCAGCAGACCGGGACAGAATCAGCCCCAGCATTTT.

The genes are TRBV5-6 and TRBJ1-4; 9 bases are shared with TRBD1. J lost 6 bases, V lost 1 base, and 1 base had no gene match. Germline V CDR1 and CDR2: SGHDT, YYEEEE. The length of the CDR3 is 14 residues. The CDR3 DNA sequence: TGTGCCAGCAGCTTGACAGGGGGCGATGAAAAACTGTTTTTT. This codes for CASSLTGGDEKLFF.

V is TRBV7-9 and J is TRBJ1-5; D is ambiguous. CDR3 size: 12 residues. CDR1 and CDR2 (germline): SEHNR, FQNEAQ (reference sequence). V was trimmed by 0 bases and J by 7 bases, leaving 4 bases between them. The CDR3 spells CASSLALQPQHF. CDR3 nucleotide sequence: TGTGCCAGCAGCTTAGCCCTCCAGCCCCAGCATTTT. The full variable domain, completed using reference TRBV7-9 and TRBJ1-5, is DTGVSQNPRHKITKRGQNVTFRCDPISEHNRLYWYRQTLGQGPEFLTYFQNEAQLEKSRLLSDRFSAERPKGSFSTLEIQRTEQGDSAMYLCASSLALQPQHFGDGTRLSIL.

The table lists this clone with a few counts. CDR3 sequence (DNA): TGTGCCAGCAGTTTGATGGGACCCTCCTACGAGCAGTACTTC. Its protein is CASSLMGPSYEQYF. The V call is TRBV27, the J call TRBJ2-7; D tentatively reads TRBD1 or TRBD2 (5 bases each). Trimming pared 3 bases from V and 0 bases from J, leaving 9 bases between. The CDR3 covers 14 residues. Germline lookup yields CDR1 MNHEY and CDR2 SMNVEV (reference sequence).

The J gene is TRBJ2-3, the V gene TRBV7-9, with D possibly being TRBD1 (5 bases). Looked up from germline, CDR1 is SEHNR and CDR2 is FQNEAQ (reference sequence). This CDR3 is 16 amino acids long. V was trimmed by 4 bases and J by 0 bases, leaving 14 bases between them. The CDR3: CASSSPRGSSTDTQYF. The CDR3 DNA reads as TGTGCCAGCAGCTCACCAAGGGGCTCTAGCACAGATACGCAGTATTTT.

The count of this clone is one. The chain combines TRBV13 with TRBJ2-1; possible D gene TRBD1, 5 bases. CDR3 length: 14 amino acids. The V gene's germline CDR1 is PRHDT and CDR2 FYEKMQ (reference sequence). Trimming removed 0 bases from V and 5 bases from J, with 8 bases in between. CDR3 coding DNA: TGTGCCAGCAGCTTAGGAGGGGTTAACAATGAGCAGTTCTTC. It specifies CASSLGGVNNEQFF.

V gene TRBV27 combines with J gene TRBJ1-5; D gene unclear. Germline V gives CDR1 MNHEY, CDR2 SMNVEV (reference sequence). The CDR3 loop spans 15 amino acids. The V gene lost 2 bases and the J gene lost 4 bases, with 12 bases spanning the gap. This CDR3 reads CASSLTGLGNQPQHF. As DNA, the CDR3 is TGTGCCAGCAGTTTAACCGGTCTCGGGAATCAGCCCCAGCATTTT.

This clone was counted only a few times. This chain links TRBV4-1 with TRBJ2-7; D is unresolved. This CDR3 is 15 amino acids long. Trimming took 1 base from V and 2 from J, leaving 12 bases between them. Germline values: CDR1 MGHRA, CDR2 YSYEKL. The DNA of the CDR3 is TGCGCCAGCAGCCAAGCGGACCTTCAAACCTACGAGCAGTACTTC. It encodes CASSQADLQTYEQYF.

V gene TRBV4-3 combines with J gene TRBJ1-4; perhaps TRBD1 as D (5 bases). Germline CDR1 LGHNA, CDR2 YSLEER. V dropped 4 bases and J dropped 10 bases, with 19 bases sitting between them. This CDR3 has 15 amino acids. The CDR3 is CASSPGDLDSGKLFF. The CDR3 bases are TGCGCCAGCAGCCCCGGGGACTTGGATAGCGGAAAACTGTTTTTT.